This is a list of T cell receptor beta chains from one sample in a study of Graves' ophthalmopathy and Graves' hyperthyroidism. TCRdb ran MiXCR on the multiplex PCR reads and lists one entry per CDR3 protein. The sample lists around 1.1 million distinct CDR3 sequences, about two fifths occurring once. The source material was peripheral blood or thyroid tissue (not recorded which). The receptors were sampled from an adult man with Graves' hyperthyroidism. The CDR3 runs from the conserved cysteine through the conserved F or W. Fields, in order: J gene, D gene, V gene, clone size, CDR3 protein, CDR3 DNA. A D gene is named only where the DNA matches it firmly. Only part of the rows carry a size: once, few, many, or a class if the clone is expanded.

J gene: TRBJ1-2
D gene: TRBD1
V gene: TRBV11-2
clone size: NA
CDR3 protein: CASSARGAGTGHGYTF
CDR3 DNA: TGTGCCAGCAGCGCCCGGGGGGCGGGGACAGGGCATGGCTACACCTTC

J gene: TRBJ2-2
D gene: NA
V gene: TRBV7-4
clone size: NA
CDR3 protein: CASSFRAGVPNTGELFF
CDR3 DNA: TGCGCCAGCAGCTTTAGGGCAGGGGTCCCGAACACCGGGGAGCTGTTTTTT

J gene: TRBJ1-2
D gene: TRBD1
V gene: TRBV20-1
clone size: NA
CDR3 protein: CSADRTGFGYTF
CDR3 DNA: TGCAGTGCGGATAGGACAGGGTTTGGCTACACCTTC

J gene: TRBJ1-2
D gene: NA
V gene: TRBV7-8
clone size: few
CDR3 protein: CASSLVRGGYGYTF
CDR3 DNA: TGTGCCAGCAGCTTAGTTAGGGGTGGCTATGGCTACACCTTC

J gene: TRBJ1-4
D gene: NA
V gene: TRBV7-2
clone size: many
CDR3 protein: CASSLGDRREKLFF
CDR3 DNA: TGTGCCAGCAGCTTAGGGGACCGACGCGAAAAACTGTTTTTT

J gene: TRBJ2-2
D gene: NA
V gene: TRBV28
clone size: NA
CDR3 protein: CASSLTPRIDTGELFF
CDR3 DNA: TGTGCCAGCAGCCTGACTCCGCGGATCGACACCGGGGAGCTGTTTTTT

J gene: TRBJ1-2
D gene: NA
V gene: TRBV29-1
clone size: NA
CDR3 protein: CSAVRGGGYTF
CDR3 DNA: TGCAGCGCCGTGAGGGGGGGTGGCTACACCTTC

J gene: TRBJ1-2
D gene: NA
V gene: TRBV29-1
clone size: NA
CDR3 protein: CSVEGSTGASGNTF
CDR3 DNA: TGCAGCGTTGAAGGGTCGACGGGGGCCTCTGGAAACACCTTC

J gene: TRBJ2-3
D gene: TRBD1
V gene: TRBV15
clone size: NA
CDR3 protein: CATSIIGTVSTDTQYF
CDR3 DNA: TGTGCCACCAGCATAATCGGGACAGTTAGCACAGATACGCAGTATTTT

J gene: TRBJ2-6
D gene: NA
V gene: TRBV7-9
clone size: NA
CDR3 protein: CASSPARTF
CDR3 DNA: TGCGCCAGCAGCCCCGCCCGGACTTTC

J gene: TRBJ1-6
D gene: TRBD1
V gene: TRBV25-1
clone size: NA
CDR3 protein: CASGAGGQVTNSPLHF
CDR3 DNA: TGTGCCAGCGGCGCGGGGGGACAGGTAACAAATTCACCCCTCCACTTT

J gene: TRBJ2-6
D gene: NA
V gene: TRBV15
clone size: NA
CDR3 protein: CATSSVDSGANVLTF
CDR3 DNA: TGTGCCACCAGCAGCGTTGATTCTGGGGCCAACGTCCTGACTTTC

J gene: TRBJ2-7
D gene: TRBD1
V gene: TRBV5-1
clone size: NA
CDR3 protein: CASSLDRGTPSEQYF
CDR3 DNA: TGCGCCAGCAGCCTGGACAGGGGGACGCCTAGCGAGCAGTACTTC

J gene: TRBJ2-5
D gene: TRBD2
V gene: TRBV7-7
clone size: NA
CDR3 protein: CTSSHGLAGTETQYF
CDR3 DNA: TGCACCAGCAGCCACGGACTAGCGGGGACGGAGACCCAGTACTTC

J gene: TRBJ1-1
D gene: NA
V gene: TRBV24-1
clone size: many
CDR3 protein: CATSDSGPQRTEAFF
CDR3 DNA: TGTGCCACCAGTGATTCCGGGCCACAACGTACTGAAGCTTTCTTT

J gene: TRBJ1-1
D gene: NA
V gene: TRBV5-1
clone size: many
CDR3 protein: CASSSWGQELDAFF
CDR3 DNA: TGCGCCAGCAGCTCATGGGGCCAGGAATTGGATGCTTTCTTT

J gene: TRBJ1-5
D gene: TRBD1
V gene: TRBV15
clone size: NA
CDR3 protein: CATSSEGQAQPQHF
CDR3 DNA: TGTGCCACCAGCAGCGAGGGACAGGCTCAGCCCCAGCATTTT

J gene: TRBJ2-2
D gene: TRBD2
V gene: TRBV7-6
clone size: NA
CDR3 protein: CASSFSREGPYNEQFF
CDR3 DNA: TGTGCCAGCAGCTTCAGTCGGGAGGGCCCCTACAATGAGCAGTTCTTT

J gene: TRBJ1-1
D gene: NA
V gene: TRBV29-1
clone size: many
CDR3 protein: CSISGQVGTTEAFF
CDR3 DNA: TGCAGCATCTCGGGGCAAGTGGGGACCACTGAAGCTTTCTTT

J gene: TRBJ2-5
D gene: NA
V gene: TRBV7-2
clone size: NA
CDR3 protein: CASSFTGKEETQYF
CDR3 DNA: TGTGCCAGCAGCTTCACAGGGAAGGAAGAGACCCAGTACTTC

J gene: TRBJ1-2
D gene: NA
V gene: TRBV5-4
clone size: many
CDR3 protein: CASSSATFYGYTF
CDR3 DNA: TGTGCCAGCAGCTCCGCCACTTTCTATGGCTACACCTTC

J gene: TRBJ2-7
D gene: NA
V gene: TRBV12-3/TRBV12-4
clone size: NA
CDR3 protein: CASARTGEQYF
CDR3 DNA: TGTGCCAGCGCCCGAACGGGCGAGCAGTACTTC

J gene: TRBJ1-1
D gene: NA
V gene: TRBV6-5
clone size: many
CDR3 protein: CASSYLRVDTEAFF
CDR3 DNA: TGTGCCAGCAGTTACCTCAGGGTAGACACTGAAGCTTTCTTT

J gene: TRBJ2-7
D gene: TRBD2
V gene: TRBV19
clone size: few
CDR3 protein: CASTLSGSSYEQYF
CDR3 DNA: TGTGCCAGTACCCTTAGCGGGAGCTCCTACGAGCAGTACTTC

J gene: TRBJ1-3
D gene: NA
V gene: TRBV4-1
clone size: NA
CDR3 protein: CASSQDPGRGGNTIYF
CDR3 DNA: TGCGCCAGCAGCCAAGATCCGGGTAGGGGGGGAAACACCATATATTTT

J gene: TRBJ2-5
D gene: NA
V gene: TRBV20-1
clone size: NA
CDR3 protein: CSAGDCHF
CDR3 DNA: TGCAGTGCTGGGGACTGTCACTTC

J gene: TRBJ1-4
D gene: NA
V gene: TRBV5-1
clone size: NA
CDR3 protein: CASSLANRPGEKLFF
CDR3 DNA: TGCGCCAGCAGCTTGGCGAATCGACCGGGTGAAAAACTGTTTTTT

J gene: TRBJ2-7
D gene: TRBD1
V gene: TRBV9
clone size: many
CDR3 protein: CASSLAGDRAHEQYF
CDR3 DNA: TGTGCCAGCAGCCTTGCGGGGGACAGGGCTCACGAGCAGTACTTC

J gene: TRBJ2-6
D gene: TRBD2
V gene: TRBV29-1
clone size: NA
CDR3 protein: CSVEESGGALDSGANVLTF
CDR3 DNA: TGCAGCGTTGAAGAGAGCGGGGGCGCACTTGACTCTGGGGCCAACGTCCTGACTTTC

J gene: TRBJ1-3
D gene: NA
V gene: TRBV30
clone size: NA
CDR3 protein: CAWSNGNTIYF
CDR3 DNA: TGTGCCTGGAGTAATGGAAACACCATATATTTT

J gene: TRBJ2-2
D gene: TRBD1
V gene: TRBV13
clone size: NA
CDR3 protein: CASTTGLNTGELFF
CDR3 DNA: TGTGCCAGCACGACAGGGCTGAACACCGGGGAGCTGTTTTTT